This TCR beta chain originates from a study of cytomegalovirus exposure and HLA in healthy donors. Regarding the study as a whole: Cytomegalovirus association was listed for about 170 TCR beta chains. Researchers left out some V segments, among them TRBV6-2 and TRBV6-3, as indistinguishable.

Unrecorded immune exposures were likely, despite nominal health at sampling. Germline trimming cut 2 bases from V and 4 bases from J; bases unmatched to any gene: 1. The CDR3 contains 13 residues. The V gene's germline CDR1 is SGHRS and CDR2 YFSETQ. The PCR had 60 Vbeta and 13 Jbeta primers. The data were produced by immunoSEQ multiplex PCR, yet TCRdb's version contains in-frame clones alone and is incomplete. The sample consists of tens of thousands of clones, over 75% of them appearing once. This clone showed up just a few times. The antigen remains undetermined. The sample holds other DNA sequences that translate to the same CDR3.

This receptor was identified in a female donor in good health and CMV-seronegative. Material for sequencing was PBMCs. The V and J genes are TRBV5-1 and TRBJ1-1, with TRBD1 matching 8 bases. For the CDR3, the DNA is TGCGCCAGCAGCTTACAGGGGGGCACTGAAGCTTTCTTT. Its translation is CASSLQGGTEAFF.